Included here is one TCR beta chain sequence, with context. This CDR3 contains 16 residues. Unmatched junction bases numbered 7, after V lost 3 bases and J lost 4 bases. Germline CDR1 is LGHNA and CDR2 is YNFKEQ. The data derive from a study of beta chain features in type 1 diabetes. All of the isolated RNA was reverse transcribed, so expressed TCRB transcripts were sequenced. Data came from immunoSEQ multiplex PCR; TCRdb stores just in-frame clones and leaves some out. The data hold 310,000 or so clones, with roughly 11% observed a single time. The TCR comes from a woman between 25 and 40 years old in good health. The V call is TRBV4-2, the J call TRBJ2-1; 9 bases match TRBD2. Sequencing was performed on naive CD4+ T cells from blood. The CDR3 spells CASSQLSGSDYNEQFF. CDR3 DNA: TGTGCCAGCAGCCAGCTTAGCGGGAGCGATTACAATGAGCAGTTCTTC.